The 18 T cell receptor beta chains presented below share a single source sample, sequenced in a study of cytomegalovirus exposure and HLA in healthy donors. 13 Jbeta primers and 60 Vbeta primers were used for the PCR. The table came from immunoSEQ multiplex PCR; TCRdb's copy has only in-frame clones and leaves some out. Among about 140,000 clones listed, 80% to 85% were seen once. Specimen: PBMCs. These TCRs come from a female donor in good health and CMV-seronegative.

The CDR3: CASSALGGYEQFF. The CDR3 region has the DNA TGCGCCAGCAGCGCCCTCGGGGGGTATGAGCAGTTCTTC. V is TRBV4-1 and J is TRBJ2-1; 7 nucleotides agree with TRBD2. The V and J ends lost 5 bases and 8 bases, in that order; junction bases with no gene match: 6. Germline-derived CDR1 and CDR2 are MGHRA and YSYEKL. This CDR3 has 13 residues.

This clone was seen only once. The chain recombines TRBV7-9 with TRBJ2-7; weak D call: TRBD2 (5 bases). Germline V gene sequence: CDR1 SEHNR, CDR2 FQNEAQ (reference sequence). V was shortened by 2 bases and J by 7 bases, with 6 bases between the two germline ends. The CDR3 covers 11 residues. This CDR3 is CASSLSGEQYF. In DNA form, the CDR3 reads TGTGCCAGCAGCTTATCGGGGGAGCAGTACTTC.

This clone has only a few counts. This rearrangement joins TRBV7-9 to TRBJ1-3, with D unresolved. Per germline, CDR1 SEHNR and CDR2 FQNEAQ (reference sequence). This CDR3 spans 12 amino acids. Deletions cut 1 base from V and 8 bases from J, with 6 bases between. CDR3 region: CASSLERDTIYF. As DNA, the CDR3 is TGTGCCAGCAGCTTAGAGAGAGACACCATATATTTT.

The V gene is TRBV6-5, the J gene TRBJ1-1; no firm D call. V shed 1 base and J shed 1 base, with 7 bases lying between them. Germline CDR1 is MNHEY and CDR2 is SVGAGI. This CDR3 has 14 amino acids. CDR3 sequence (DNA): TGTGCCAGCAGTTACTTTACGGGGAACACTGAAGCTTTCTTT. Residues: CASSYFTGNTEAFF.

The chain employs TRBV19 and TRBJ1-4; the match to TRBD1 covers 7 bases. V dropped 7 bases and J dropped 8; count of bases not matched to a gene: 13. This CDR3 has 15 residues. Germline values: CDR1 LNHDA, CDR2 SQIVND (reference sequence). CDR3 DNA sequence: TGTGCCAGTACCCCCGCTGGGACAGAGGGAGAAAAACTGTTTTTT. Protein: CASTPAGTEGEKLFF.

The rearrangement joins TRBV5-8 to TRBJ2-1; 12 bases map to TRBD2. This CDR3 is 15 amino acids long. The V and J ends lost 4 bases and 4 bases, in that order; junction bases with no gene match: 3. In germline, CDR1 is SGHTS, CDR2 YDEGEE. CDR3 loop: CASSVGLAGYNEQFF. CDR3 coding DNA: TGTGCCAGCAGCGTCGGACTAGCGGGATACAATGAGCAGTTCTTC.

The chain combines TRBV18 with TRBJ2-7; D uncertain. The CDR3 totals 12 residues. Germline values: CDR1 KGHSH, CDR2 LQKENI. Trimming left V 3 bases short and J 5 bases short, with 8 bases between. DNA for the CDR3: TGTGCCAGCTCACCCGAGGAAGACGAGCAGTACTTC. It specifies CASSPEEDEQYF. Filled out from reference TRBV18 and TRBJ2-7, the complete variable domain reads NAGVMQNPRHLVRRRGQEARLRCSPMKGHSHVYWYRQLPEEGLKFMVYLQKENIIDESGMPKERFSAEFPKEGPSILRIQQVVRGDSAAYFCASSPEEDEQYFGPGTRLTVT.

The V and J genes are TRBV12-5 and TRBJ2-7; tentatively, D is TRBD2 (6 bases). The length of the CDR3 is 16 residues. Germline loops: CDR1 LGHNT, CDR2 FRNRAP. V was clipped by 0 bases and J by 4 bases, with 16 bases between them. The CDR3 reads CASGLVDSGVVYEQYF. The DNA of the CDR3 is TGTGCTAGTGGTTTGGTAGACTCGGGGGTAGTTTACGAGCAGTACTTC.

This clone turned up a few times. This chain links TRBV6-1 with TRBJ1-1; no definite D call. The V end was cut by 3 bases, the J end by 2 bases, with 10 bases between. There are 14 residues in the CDR3. The germline V gene has CDR1 MNHNS and CDR2 SASEGT. CDR3 nucleotides: TGTGCCAGCAGTGACCAGAATTATAACACTGAAGCTTTCTTT. This translates into CASSDQNYNTEAFF.

This clone was picked up one time. The chain is built from TRBV7-9 and TRBJ2-7; TRBD2 matches at 9 bases. V lost 4 bases and J lost 1; bases outside the gene matches: 8. Germline values: CDR1 SEHNR, CDR2 FQNEAQ (reference sequence). The CDR3 runs to 16 residues. DNA of the CDR3: TGTGCCAGCAGCTCCAGACGGACTAGCGATTCCTACGAGCAGTACTTC. It encodes CASSSRRTSDSYEQYF. The whole variable domain, remainder taken from reference TRBV7-9 and TRBJ2-7, is DTGVSQNPRHKITKRGQNVTFRCDPISEHNRLYWYRQTLGQGPEFLTYFQNEAQLEKSRLLSDRFSAERPKGSFSTLEIQRTEQGDSAMYLCASSSRRTSDSYEQYFGPGTRLTVT.

The sample holds a few counts of this clone. The chain joins TRBV29-1 to TRBJ2-7, with D tentatively TRBD1 (6 bases). Germline V CDR1 and CDR2: SQVTM, ANQGSEA. The V and J ends lost 3 bases and 5 bases respectively, with 14 bases between them. The CDR3 consists of 13 residues. The CDR3: CSVEGRGLNEQYF. The CDR3 DNA reads as TGCAGCGTTGAGGGCAGGGGTCTCAACGAGCAGTACTTC.

The gene calls are TRBV27 and TRBJ2-3; D gene unclear. Trimming shortened V by 3 bases and J by 1 base, and 5 bases separated the two germline ends. This CDR3 contains 13 residues. Germline lookup yields CDR1 MNHEY and CDR2 SMNVEV (reference sequence). DNA of the CDR3: TGTGCCAGCAGTTTTTCCGGCACAGATACGCAGTATTTT. Amino acids: CASSFSGTDTQYF.

The V and J genes are TRBV21-1 and TRBJ2-5; the table's D call of TRBD1 was not tested on the DNA. TRBV21-1 is recorded as a pseudogene. This CDR3 has 14 residues. CDR3 protein: CASRSRPLQETQYF. The CDR3 DNA reads TGTGCCAGCAGATCCAGGCCCCTGCAAGAGACCCAGTACTTC.

This clone has more than one count but fewer than ten. V usage is TRBV29-1 and J usage is TRBJ2-7; D ambiguous. Trimming took 5 bases from V and 0 from J, leaving 14 bases between them. This CDR3 is built from 14 residues. The germline gives CDR1 SQVTM, CDR2 ANQGSEA. As DNA, the CDR3 is TGCAGCGTTCTAAGAGGCAGCAGCTCCTACGAGCAGTACTTC. As protein: CSVLRGSSSYEQYF.

The chain recombines TRBV2 with TRBJ2-7, with 9 bases that match TRBD1. The ends lost 9 bases at V and 3 bases at J; junction bases unmatched: 9. The CDR3 runs to 14 residues. Germline V gene sequence: CDR1 SNHLY, CDR2 FYNNEI. The CDR3 nucleotides read TGTGCCAGTTTTCCGGGACAGGGAGGCTACGAGCAGTACTTC. The encoded protein is CASFPGQGGYEQYF.

In its sample, this clone was seen once. DNA for the CDR3: TGTGCCAGCAAGGGGGACAACTCCTACGAGCAGTACTTC. Protein sequence: CASKGDNSYEQYF. This chain uses TRBV6-5 with TRBJ2-7; D might be TRBD1 (6 bases). Germline-derived CDR1 and CDR2 are MNHEY and SVGAGI. V shed 7 bases and J shed 0 bases, with 10 bases lying between them. The CDR3 has 13 amino acids.

The chain has TRBV30 and TRBJ1-2; 8 nucleotides align to TRBD1. The CDR3 covers 12 residues. The V gene end was trimmed by 7 bases and the J gene end by 8 bases; junction bases not matched to a gene: 9. CDR1 and CDR2 from the germline V gene are GTSNPN and SVGIG (reference sequence). In DNA, the CDR3 is TGTGCCTCCCCAGGGGGCACGGAAGGCTACACCTTC. Its protein product is CASPGGTEGYTF.

A note on this clone: The same CDR3 is also encoded by other DNA sequences in this sample. The chain links TRBV7-3 to TRBJ2-3, with 14 bases fitting TRBD2. The junction had 4 bases not matched to a gene; V was cut back by 5 bases and J by 3 bases. CDR1 SGHTA and CDR2 FQGTGA come from the germline V gene. The CDR3 extends over 16 amino acids. The DNA for the CDR3 is TGTGCCAGCAGCCCCGGGACTAGCGGGAGAACAGATACGCAGTATTTT. This translates into CASSPGTSGRTDTQYF.